A single sample gave rise to the 3 T cell receptor beta chains below, sequenced in a study of CD8 T cells in Susac syndrome. When the RNA was reverse transcribed, random hexamers were used with an input of roughly 0.45 to 1 ug. In TCRdb, the immunoSEQ multiplex PCR reads were re-called with MiXCR into one record per CDR3 protein. Of 330,000 or so distinct CDR3 sequences in the sample, over 75% were seen once. What was sequenced was CD8+ T cells from PBMCs. The receptors come from a human donor with multiple sclerosis.

The chain combines TRBV19 with TRBJ2-1, with 12 positions matching TRBD2. V lost 3 bases to trimming and J lost 4 bases; unmatched junction nucleotides: 4. CDR1 is LNHDA, CDR2 SQIVND, per germline (reference sequence). The CDR3 covers 16 residues. CDR3 amino acids: CASSMSSGGDYNEQFF. The CDR3 DNA sequence: TGTGCCAGTAGTATGTCTAGCGGGGGGGATTACAATGAGCAGTTCTTC.

V is TRBV7-8 and J is TRBJ2-1; tentative D call: TRBD2 (5 bases). V lost 1 base to trimming and J lost 2 bases, with 6 bases between them. CDR3 size: 14 residues. Germline assignment: CDR1 SGHVS and CDR2 FQNEAQ. The CDR3 spells CASSLDGTYNEQFF. Here the CDR3 DNA reads TGTGCCAGCAGCTTAGACGGGACCTACAATGAGCAGTTCTTC.

This sequence joins TRBV4-3 and TRBJ2-7; 7 bases are shared with TRBD2. The CDR3 length is 15 residues. The germline CDR1 and CDR2 sequences are LGHNA and YSLEER. With 4 bases clipped from V and 3 bases from J, the junction kept 9 bases outside the gene matches. Written as DNA, the CDR3 is TGCGCCAGCAGCCTAAGCGGGACTTCCCGCTACGAGCAGTACTTC. This gives the protein CASSLSGTSRYEQYF.